The 21 T cell receptor beta chains given below trace back to one sample, sequenced in a study of T-cell memory formation after mild COVID-19. MiXCR, run by TCRdb on the 5' RACE reads, gives a single entry per CDR3 protein. The sample records over 450,000 distinct CDR3 sequences, 20% being singletons. The sequenced sample consisted of PBMCs or a T cell subset sorted from them (not recorded which). The receptors shown here come from an adult woman who had mild COVID-19 (a few samples of this study predate the infection). Cell type and time point are not known.

The chain is built from TRBV7-8 and TRBJ1-2, with 7 bases identical to TRBD1. Trimming cost V 0 bases and J 8 bases; bases outside gene matches: 9. From germline, CDR1 is SGHVS and CDR2 FQNEAQ. The CDR3 consists of 15 residues. The CDR3 DNA reads TGTGCCAGCAGCTTAGCGAGGGCAGGGGGGAAGGGCTACACCTTC. It specifies CASSLARAGGKGYTF.

The chain employs TRBV6-5 and TRBJ1-1, with D possibly matching TRBD1 (5 bases). The length of the CDR3 is 15 residues. Germline V CDR1 and CDR2: MNHEY, SVGAGI. V shed 2 bases and J shed 0 bases, with 10 bases lying between them. The chain's CDR3 is CASSYTADMNTEAFF. DNA of the CDR3: TGTGCCAGCAGTTACACTGCGGACATGAACACTGAAGCTTTCTTT.

The CDR3 sequence: CASSWRPGVAFF. The DNA of the CDR3 is TGTGCCAGCAGTTGGAGGCCAGGGGTGGCTTTCTTT. This sequence joins TRBV12-3 or TRBV12-4 and TRBJ1-1, with TRBD1 as a possible D gene (6 bases). The V end lost 4 bases, the J end lost 11 bases, and 14 bases lay between the germline ends. The CDR3 sequence is 12 residues long.

This clonotype was picked up one time. V gene TRBV6-6 combines with J gene TRBJ1-5, with D maybe TRBD1 (6 bases). CDR1 is MNHNY and CDR2 is SVGAGI in the germline V gene (reference sequence). The CDR3 covers 14 residues. Trimming removed 5 bases at V and 9 bases at J, with 17 bases between. The CDR3 loop reads CASSLLQGPAPQHF. The CDR3 region has the DNA TGTGCCAGCAGTCTCCTTCAGGGGCCCGCGCCCCAGCATTTT.

This clonotype turned up a few times. The genes are TRBV10-2 and TRBJ2-1, with TRBD2 as a possible D gene (5 bases). The CDR3 covers 13 residues. Trimming removed 5 bases at V and 3 bases at J, with 8 bases between. Germline V lookup: CDR1 WSHSY, CDR2 SAAADI. The CDR3 loop is CASSTRNYNEQFF. The CDR3 DNA reads as TGCGCCAGCAGTACTAGGAACTACAATGAGCAGTTCTTC.

The V call is TRBV29-1, the J call TRBJ2-1; no firm D call. The CDR3 spans 8 residues. Germline assignment: CDR1 SQVTM and CDR2 ANQGSEA. Trimming left V 8 bases short and J 7 bases short, with 3 bases between. This CDR3 is CSPNEQFF. The CDR3 nucleotides read TGCAGCCCTAATGAGCAGTTCTTC.

This clonotype turned up a few times. V is TRBV19 and J is TRBJ1-1, with 9 positions matching TRBD1. The CDR3 has 14 residues. The germline V gene has CDR1 LNHDA and CDR2 SQIVND (reference sequence). The V gene end was trimmed by 5 bases and the J gene end by 1 base; junction bases not matched to a gene: 2. The CDR3 nucleotides are TGTGCCAGTAGTTGGGACAGGGCGAACACTGAAGCTTTCTTT. It yields the protein CASSWDRANTEAFF.

There are a few counts of this clonotype. This chain joins TRBV12-3 or TRBV12-4 and TRBJ2-3, with D possibly matching TRBD1 (6 bases). The germline V and J ends were trimmed by 5 bases and 5 bases, with 8 bases remaining between them. The CDR3 extends over 12 amino acids. The CDR3 protein is CASSPDRDTQYF. The CDR3 bases are TGTGCCAGCAGTCCGGACAGAGATACGCAGTATTTT.

There are many counts of this clonotype. The CDR3 protein is CASSPGSGGNQPQHF. Written as DNA, the CDR3 is TGTGCCAGCAGTCCGGGGTCGGGGGGCAATCAGCCCCAGCATTTT. This chain links TRBV27 with TRBJ1-5; D is perhaps TRBD1 (5 bases). Trimming took off 5 bases at V and 2 bases at J, with 13 bases between the two ends. Per the germline V gene, CDR1 is MNHEY and CDR2 is SMNVEV (reference sequence). This CDR3 comprises 15 residues.

This clonotype came up a few times. V is TRBV24-1 and J is TRBJ1-2; the match to TRBD1 covers 9 bases. CDR3 length: 16 amino acids. The J segment lost 4 bases and the V segment lost 3 bases, leaving 8 bases of the junction unmatched. Germline V gene sequence: CDR1 KGHDR, CDR2 SFDVKD. CDR3 DNA: TGTGCCACCAGTGATCCTGGACAGGGGAAGGGCTATGGCTACACCTTC. This translates into CATSDPGQGKGYGYTF.

This rearrangement joins TRBV6-2 or TRBV6-3 to TRBJ2-3; D gene uncertain. The CDR3 is 12 residues long. Germline values: CDR1 MNHEY, CDR2 SVGEGT. Between the trimmed V and J ends, which lost 6 bases and 6 bases, there was a span of 10 bases. The CDR3 here is CASRDPLDTQYF. CDR3 DNA: TGTGCCAGCAGAGACCCCCTGGATACGCAGTATTTT.

This chain connects TRBV5-1 to TRBJ2-1, with D uncertain. This CDR3 contains 13 residues. Germline V gene data show CDR1 as SGHRS and CDR2 as YFSETQ. The germline V and J ends were trimmed by 1 base and 5 bases, with 7 bases remaining between them. The CDR3 region has the DNA TGCGCCAGCAGCTTGCTTACCAACAATGAGCAGTTCTTC. Translation gives CASSLLTNNEQFF.

The chain links TRBV19 to TRBJ1-2, with TRBD1 matching 10 bases. V lost 4 bases, J lost 3 bases, and 2 bases stayed unmatched. Per germline, CDR1 LNHDA and CDR2 SQIVND (reference sequence). The CDR3 is made up of 14 amino acids. The CDR3 region has the DNA TGTGCCAGTAGTACGGGACAGGGGTACTATGGCTACACCTTC. This encodes CASSTGQGYYGYTF.

This clonotype has only a few counts. J is TRBJ1-1 and V is TRBV25-1; D gene unclear. Trimming removed 3 bases from V and 4 bases from J, with 15 bases in between. The CDR3 has 15 residues. CDR1 is MGHDK, CDR2 SYGVNS, per germline. CDR3 protein: CASSEGGFEGTEAFF. CDR3 DNA sequence: TGTGCCAGCAGTGAGGGAGGCTTCGAAGGCACTGAAGCTTTCTTT. Variable domain in full (rest from reference TRBV25-1 and TRBJ1-1): EADIYQTPRYLVIGTGKKITLECSQTMGHDKMYWYQQDPGMELHLIHYSYGVNSTEKGDLSSESTVSRIRTEHFPLTLESARPSHTSQYLCASSEGGFEGTEAFFGQGTRLTVV.

V and J are TRBV7-8 and TRBJ2-3; 9 bases match TRBD2. J lost 5 bases, V lost 3 bases, and 9 bases had no gene match. Germline assignment: CDR1 SGHVS and CDR2 FQNEAQ. The CDR3 runs to 16 residues. The CDR3 reads CASSLRAGGSQDTQYF. In DNA form, the CDR3 reads TGTGCCAGCAGCTTGCGTGCGGGGGGGTCCCAAGATACGCAGTATTTT. The full variable domain, its missing parts supplied by reference TRBV7-8 and TRBJ2-3, is GAGVSQSPRYKVAKRGQDVALRCDPISGHVSLFWYQQALGQGPEFLTYFQNEAQLDKSGLPSDRFFAERPEGSVSTLKIQRTQQEDSAVYLCASSLRAGGSQDTQYFGPGTRLTVL.

This rearrangement joins TRBV7-2 to TRBJ2-7, with 7 nucleotides matching TRBD2. The length of the CDR3 is 14 residues. V was clipped by 1 base and J by 6 bases; unmatched bases: 6. Germline values: CDR1 SGHTA, CDR2 FQGNSA. The CDR3 is CASSLGAGVLEQYF. The CDR3 nucleotides read TGTGCCAGCAGCTTAGGGGCGGGGGTACTCGAGCAGTACTTC.

This clonotype was detected only a few times. V usage is TRBV6-1 and J usage is TRBJ2-5; 8 bases are shared with TRBD1. Trimming removed 9 bases from V and 4 bases from J; junction bases left unmatched: 10. This CDR3 has 14 amino acids. Germline V gene sequence: CDR1 MNHNS, CDR2 SASEGT. The chain's CDR3 is CASLRQGSIETQYF. The CDR3 coding sequence is TGTGCCAGTTTACGACAGGGGTCAATAGAGACCCAGTACTTC.

J is TRBJ1-6 and V is TRBV6-5; unclear D gene. Between the trimmed V and J ends, which lost 2 bases and 10 bases, there was a span of 9 bases. CDR3 length: 13 residues. CDR1 is MNHEY, CDR2 SVGAGI, per germline. This CDR3 is CASSYETKSPLHF. CDR3 DNA: TGTGCCAGCAGTTACGAGACGAAATCACCCCTCCACTTT.

V gene TRBV9 combines with J gene TRBJ1-2; D is uncertain. Trimming removed 0 bases at V and 5 bases at J, with 8 bases between. Germline CDR1 SGDLS, CDR2 YYNGEE. CDR3 size: 13 residues. CDR3 amino acids: CASSVADGYGYTF. The CDR3, as DNA: TGTGCCAGCAGCGTAGCTGACGGATATGGCTACACCTTC.

This clonotype was counted between two and nine times. The chain has TRBV7-2 and TRBJ1-6; 9 bases match TRBD1. J gave up 8 bases and V 5 bases, and 4 bases lay outside the gene matches. CDR3 length: 14 residues. Germline V CDR1 and CDR2: SGHTA, FQGNSA. Here the CDR3 DNA reads TGTGCCAGCAGCCCACGGACAGGGGATTCACCCCTCCACTTT. It codes for CASSPRTGDSPLHF.

This clonotype came up a few times. This chain uses TRBV18 with TRBJ1-2, with 9 bases identical to TRBD1. There are 13 residues in the CDR3. The V segment lost 9 bases and the J segment 7 bases; nucleotides outside the gene matches: 9. Looked up from germline, CDR1 is KGHSH and CDR2 is LQKENI. The CDR3 reads CASKATGQGGYTF. The CDR3 region has the DNA TGTGCCAGTAAAGCGACGGGACAGGGTGGCTACACCTTC.